Presented here are 3 T cell receptor beta chains from one specimen sequenced in a study of PD-1 blockade in classical Hodgkin lymphoma. Only in-frame clones appear in the TCRdb table, and some are missing; sequencing was by immunoSEQ multiplex PCR. The table lists 10,000 to 15,000 clones, 75% to 90% of them singletons. Autologous stem cell transplantation was followed by relapse in every patient, and brentuximab vedotin exposure varied. Sample: peripheral blood mononuclear cells (PBMCs), taken at baseline. These receptors all come from a human donor with classical Hodgkin lymphoma.

Here the CDR3 DNA reads TGTGCCAGTAGTAGACTAGCAGGCAATGAGCAGTTCTTC. This sequence encodes CASSRLAGNEQFF. The rearrangement uses TRBV19 and TRBJ2-1; 7 nucleotides agree with TRBD2. V shed 4 bases, J shed 6 bases, and the junction held 3 bases outside the gene matches. The CDR3 has 13 residues. In germline, CDR1 is LNHDA, CDR2 SQIVND (reference sequence).

The chain is built from TRBV7-8 and TRBJ2-7, with D perhaps matching TRBD2 (6 bases). The germline V gene has CDR1 SGHVS and CDR2 FQNEAQ. CDR3 length: 13 amino acids. Between the trimmed V and J ends, which lost 5 bases and 1 base, there was a span of 9 bases. The CDR3 sequence is CASSRRESYEQYF. CDR3 bases: TGTGCCAGCAGCCGCCGGGAGTCCTACGAGCAGTACTTC.

V usage is TRBV27 and J usage is TRBJ2-3; D possibly corresponds to TRBD2 (7 bases). This CDR3 contains 12 residues. Germline V gene data show CDR1 as MNHEY and CDR2 as SMNVEV (reference sequence). Between the trimmed V and J ends, which lost 11 bases and 6 bases, there was a span of 15 bases. In DNA form, the CDR3 reads TGTGCCGCATCCCCGGGGGGCGATACGCAGTATTTT. This encodes CAASPGGDTQYF.